These 30 T cell receptor beta chains share one sample of origin, sequenced in a study of response to subunit inactivated influenza vaccine. TCRdb reprocessed the RT-PCR reads via MiXCR and lists one record per CDR3 protein. Among roughly 710,000 distinct CDR3 sequences listed, 14% were seen once. Sequences were derived from PBMCs from blood, sampled approximately 15 days before vaccination. Source of these receptors: a man aged 50-60 years who received an inactivated influenza vaccine.

In its sample, this clonotype was seen a few times. The chain joins TRBV5-1 to TRBJ2-5; TRBD2 might be the D (7 bases). Trimming took off 4 bases at V and 5 bases at J, with 21 bases between the two ends. CDR1 is SGHRS and CDR2 is YFSETQ in the germline V gene. The CDR3 totals 16 residues. The CDR3 nucleotides read TGCGCCAGCAGCGTCGGGGGAGGGGGGGCGGCGGAGACCCAGTACTTC. Translated, it gives CASSVGGGGAAETQYF.

In this sample, this clonotype turned up a few times. The chain combines TRBV7-7 with TRBJ2-5; D unclear. With 5 bases removed from V and 5 bases from J, the gap between germline ends came to 15 bases. The germline V gene encodes CDR1 SSHAT and CDR2 FNYEAQ (reference sequence). The CDR3 contains 14 residues. This chain's CDR3 is CASSNRFSTETQYF. The CDR3 coding sequence is TGTGCCAGCAGCAATCGATTTAGCACGGAGACCCAGTACTTC.

This clonotype was detected a few times. The chain joins TRBV29-1 to TRBJ2-1, with 7 nucleotides matching TRBD1. Germline V gene sequence: CDR1 SQVTM, CDR2 ANQGSEA. V trimming: 4 bases; J trimming: 4 bases; junction bases outside the gene matches: 7. The CDR3 runs to 14 residues. DNA of the CDR3: TGCAGCGTTGGGGGGACAGCGAAATACAATGAGCAGTTCTTC. This encodes CSVGGTAKYNEQFF.

Regarding this clonotype: The junction departs from the called germline gene at one end, perhaps through a read error. The chain combines TRBV7-7 with TRBJ2-1; TRBD1 agrees at 8 bases. Germline-derived CDR1 and CDR2 are SSHAT and FNYEAQ (reference sequence). CDR3 length equals 16 residues. The CDR3 nucleotides read TGTGCTAGCACCCCTCGATTGGGGGACAGGTCCAATGAGCAGTTCTTC. As protein: CASTPRLGDRSNEQFF.

The chain combines TRBV14 with TRBJ2-5, with D possibly being TRBD2 (5 bases). V was trimmed by 2 bases and J by 9 bases, leaving 13 bases between them. The CDR3 runs 13 residues. Germline CDR1 is SGHDN and CDR2 is FVKESK. The CDR3: CASSQRRGAPQYF. The CDR3 nucleotides read TGTGCCAGCAGCCAACGCCGGGGAGCGCCCCAGTACTTC.

V usage is TRBV10-3 and J usage is TRBJ2-2; no reliable D call. The CDR3 contains 16 residues. V gave up 0 bases and J gave up 0 bases, with 8 bases separating them. CDR1 and CDR2 from the germline V gene are ENHRY and SYGVKD. The CDR3 sequence is CAISESRGANTGELFF. The DNA for the CDR3 is TGTGCCATCAGTGAGTCCCGCGGAGCGAACACCGGGGAGCTGTTTTTT.

The CDR3 region has the DNA TGTGCCAGCTCACCACGATACACCAACACCGGGGAGCTGTTTTTT. It yields the protein CASSPRYTNTGELFF. The V and J genes are TRBV18 and TRBJ2-2; D call uncertain. Germline lookup yields CDR1 KGHSH and CDR2 LQKENI. The ends were cut back, 1 base at V and 2 bases at J, with 8 bases in the middle. This CDR3 has 15 residues.

There are a few counts of this clonotype. The gene calls are TRBV4-1 and TRBJ2-1, with 16 bases matching TRBD2. The J segment lost 3 bases and the V segment lost 5 bases, leaving 10 bases of the junction unmatched. Germline values: CDR1 MGHRA, CDR2 YSYEKL. The CDR3 length is 19 residues. In nucleotides, the CDR3 is TGCGCCAGCAGCTCCGTCCCGGGACTAGCGGGGGGGCGCTACAATGAGCAGTTCTTC. This encodes CASSSVPGLAGGRYNEQFF.

This chain connects TRBV28 to TRBJ2-7, with D unresolved. Germline CDR1 is MDHEN and CDR2 is SYDVKM. Trimming shortened V by 5 bases and J by 0 bases, and 23 bases separated the two germline ends. The CDR3 is made up of 18 amino acids. The CDR3, as DNA: TGTGCCAGCAGTCCTCTGAGCCCACCTCCGGGCAACTCCTACGAGCAGTACTTC. As protein: CASSPLSPPPGNSYEQYF.

This clonotype was picked up a small number of times. The rearrangement joins TRBV5-1 to TRBJ2-1; D unclear. Trimming shortened V by 2 bases and J by 0 bases, and 9 bases separated the two germline ends. There are 15 residues in the CDR3. CDR1 is SGHRS, CDR2 YFSETQ, per germline. The CDR3 here is CASSFRVSSYNEQFF. CDR3 DNA: TGCGCCAGCAGCTTCCGGGTTAGCTCCTACAATGAGCAGTTCTTC.

This clonotype was seen many times. The chain joins TRBV20-1 to TRBJ1-5; 7 nucleotides match TRBD1. The CDR3 spans 12 residues. Germline loops: CDR1 DFQATT, CDR2 SNEGSKA (reference sequence). V trimming: 6 bases; J trimming: 7 bases; junction bases outside the gene matches: 6. CDR3 in amino acids: CSARDRGQPQHF. CDR3 DNA sequence: TGCAGTGCAAGGGACAGAGGGCAGCCCCAGCATTTT.

V gene TRBV6-2 or TRBV6-3 combines with J gene TRBJ2-7; no firm D call. The CDR3 has 12 residues. CDR1 and CDR2 from the germline V gene are MNHEY and SVGEGT. Trimming stripped 6 bases from V and 7 bases from J, with 13 bases between. This CDR3 reads CASRNRAGEQYF. The CDR3 DNA reads TGTGCCAGCAGGAACAGAGCCGGGGAGCAGTACTTC.

The table lists this clonotype with many counts. The chain uses TRBV5-1 and TRBJ2-1; D not resolved. Germline lookup yields CDR1 SGHRS and CDR2 YFSETQ. Trimming removed 0 bases from V and 6 bases from J, with 4 bases in between. The CDR3 has 12 amino acids. The CDR3 coding sequence is TGCGCCAGCAGCTTGGAACTCAATGAGCAGTTCTTC. Amino acids: CASSLELNEQFF.

This clonotype was seen many times. This chain links TRBV5-6 with TRBJ2-5; no reliable D call. V shed 0 bases and J shed 0 bases, with 9 bases lying between them. The CDR3 loop spans 15 amino acids. The germline V gene has CDR1 SGHDT and CDR2 YYEEEE. As DNA, the CDR3 is TGTGCCAGCAGCTTGGTTACAGTTTACCAAGAGACCCAGTACTTC. It encodes CASSLVTVYQETQYF. The full variable domain, its missing parts supplied by reference TRBV5-6 and TRBJ2-5, is DAGVTQSPTHLIKTRGQQVTLRCSPKSGHDTVSWYQQALGQGPQFIFQYYEEEERQRGNFPDRFSGHQFPNYSSELNVNALLLGDSALYLCASSLVTVYQETQYFGPGTRLLVL.

This clonotype was counted a few times. The rearrangement joins TRBV4-2 to TRBJ2-3; the D gene is possibly TRBD1 (7 bases). Germline loops: CDR1 LGHNA, CDR2 YNFKEQ. V shed 1 base and J shed 7 bases, with 15 bases lying between them. The CDR3 is made up of 15 amino acids. The CDR3 protein is CASSQGQGGWYTQYF. The CDR3 region has the DNA TGTGCCAGCAGCCAAGGCCAGGGGGGCTGGTATACGCAGTATTTT.

This clonotype has a handful of counts. This rearrangement joins TRBV2 to TRBJ2-3; D is possibly TRBD1 (6 bases). The V and J ends lost 6 bases and 1 base respectively, with 17 bases between them. The CDR3 is 16 residues long. Germline-derived CDR1 and CDR2 are SNHLY and FYNNEI. The CDR3 sequence is CASSETKGGGTDTQYF. The CDR3 nucleotides read TGTGCCAGCAGCGAGACAAAAGGGGGAGGCACAGATACGCAGTATTTT.

This clonotype has just a few counts. The rearrangement uses TRBV7-9 and TRBJ2-7, with D unclear. Germline V CDR1 and CDR2: SEHNR, FQNEAQ (reference sequence). Trimming cost V 0 bases and J 3 bases, with 12 bases left between them. The CDR3 consists of 15 residues. The CDR3 here is CASSLAATTGYEQYF. The CDR3 nucleotides are TGTGCCAGCAGCTTAGCGGCCACCACTGGCTACGAGCAGTACTTC.

The rearrangement uses TRBV19 and TRBJ2-3; D is uncertain. CDR1 is LNHDA and CDR2 is SQIVND in the germline V gene (reference sequence). The ends were cut back, 1 base at V and 0 bases at J, with 11 bases in the middle. The CDR3 is made up of 16 amino acids. The CDR3 coding sequence is TGTGCCAGTAGTATAGGTACACAGACTAGCACAGATACGCAGTATTTT. It yields the protein CASSIGTQTSTDTQYF. The full variable domain, completed using reference TRBV19 and TRBJ2-3, is DGGITQSPKYLFRKEGQNVTLSCEQNLNHDAMYWYRQDPGQGLRLIYYSQIVNDFQKGDIAEGYSVSREKKESFPLTVTSAQKNPTAFYLCASSIGTQTSTDTQYFGPGTRLTVL.

This chain connects TRBV7-2 to TRBJ1-1; possible D gene TRBD1, 5 bases. This CDR3 comprises 14 residues. Trimming took 5 bases from V and 4 from J, leaving 14 bases between them. Per germline, CDR1 SGHTA and CDR2 FQGNSA. Here the CDR3 DNA reads TGTGCCAGCAGCCTACCCCAGGGTTTCACTGAAGCTTTCTTT. Translated, it gives CASSLPQGFTEAFF.

The chain has TRBV12-3 or TRBV12-4 and TRBJ2-1, with D tentatively TRBD1 or TRBD2 (5 bases each). Trimming pared 6 bases from V and 4 bases from J, leaving 16 bases between. The CDR3 is 15 residues long. This CDR3 reads CASRVTLGVYNEQFF. The CDR3 DNA is TGTGCCAGCAGGGTAACTCTGGGGGTTTACAATGAGCAGTTCTTC.

The rearrangement joins TRBV28 to TRBJ2-7, with 9 bases that match TRBD1. The CDR3 extends over 14 amino acids. The germline CDR1 and CDR2 sequences are MDHEN and SYDVKM. J lost 0 bases, V lost 5 bases, and 2 bases had no gene match. CDR3 bases: TGTGCCAGCAGTACAGGGGGCCGCTCCTACGAGCAGTACTTC. Translation: CASSTGGRSYEQYF.

This clonotype was observed at least ten times. The V gene is TRBV4-3, the J gene TRBJ2-1; 8 bases line up with TRBD2. Germline CDR1 reads LGHNA; CDR2 reads YSLEER. The length of the CDR3 is 17 residues. Germline trimming cut 0 bases from V and 4 bases from J; bases unmatched to any gene: 8. In DNA, the CDR3 is TGCGCCAGCAGCCAAGAGCCGGGGGGGAATTCTTACAATGAGCAGTTCTTC. Amino acid sequence: CASSQEPGGNSYNEQFF.

The chain is built from TRBV23-1 and TRBJ2-4; D assignment may be TRBD1 or TRBD2 (5 bases each). TRBV23-1 is reported as an ORF; its role is uncertain. There are 16 residues in the CDR3. V shed 8 bases and J shed 3 bases, with 20 bases lying between them. In DNA form, the CDR3 reads TGCGCCAGCCCGCCCGGGGCGCCAACGGGCAAAAACATTCAGTACTTC. Protein product: CASPPGAPTGKNIQYF.

This clonotype was counted a few times. The V gene is TRBV4-3, the J gene TRBJ2-3; no reliable D call. Germline-derived CDR1 and CDR2 are LGHNA and YSLEER. V was shortened by 0 bases and J by 4 bases, with 14 bases between the two germline ends. The CDR3 sequence is 16 residues long. CDR3 residues: CASSQESRQLADTQYF. The CDR3 DNA follows: TGCGCCAGCAGCCAAGAGTCCCGCCAGCTCGCAGATACGCAGTATTTT.

Concerning this clonotype: Sequence at one end of the junction differs from germline and may be a read error. The rearrangement uses TRBV5-1 and TRBJ1-5, with TRBD1 as a possible D gene (5 bases). In germline, CDR1 is SGHRS, CDR2 YFSETQ. CDR3 length: 14 residues. As DNA, the CDR3 is TGCGCCAGCGGCTTCGGGGGGAAAAATCAGCCCCAGCATTTT. This sequence encodes CASGFGGKNQPQHF.

This clonotype was counted ten times or more. This chain connects TRBV5-1 to TRBJ2-3, with 8 bases matching TRBD2. With 3 bases clipped from V and 5 bases from J, the junction kept 8 bases outside the gene matches. Per germline, CDR1 SGHRS and CDR2 YFSETQ. The CDR3 has 15 residues. The DNA of the CDR3 is TGCGCCAGCAGCTGGGGAGCGGGAGCCGGAGATACGCAGTATTTT. It translates to CASSWGAGAGDTQYF. The entire variable domain, with the rest obtained from reference TRBV5-1 and TRBJ2-3, is as follows: KAGVTQTPRYLIKTRGQQVTLSCSPISGHRSVSWYQQTPGQGLQFLFEYFSETQRNKGNFPGRFSGRQFSNSRSEMNVSTLELGDSALYLCASSWGAGAGDTQYFGPGTRLTVL.

This clonotype was observed a few times. V and J are TRBV7-2 and TRBJ2-3, with D possibly TRBD2 on 6 matching bases. Trimming took off 4 bases at V and 2 bases at J, with 13 bases between the two ends. This CDR3 is 15 amino acids long. Germline CDR1 and CDR2: SGHTA and FQGNSA. In nucleotides, the CDR3 is TGTGCCAGCAGCTGGGTGGGACTTACCACAGATACGCAGTATTTT. It is translated as CASSWVGLTTDTQYF.

This rearrangement joins TRBV6-1 to TRBJ2-2; possibly TRBD1 for D (6 bases). The germline V gene has CDR1 MNHNS and CDR2 SASEGT. CDR3 length equals 15 residues. V lost 7 bases, J lost 4 bases, and 16 bases lay in between. The CDR3 here is CASITLQGFTGELFF. The CDR3 DNA reads as TGTGCCAGCATCACCCTTCAGGGGTTCACCGGGGAGCTGTTTTTT.

This clonotype was found a few times. The chain joins TRBV20-1 to TRBJ2-3; 10 bases line up with TRBD2. This CDR3 contains 14 residues. V gave up 2 bases and J gave up 5 bases; unmatched junction bases: 4. CDR1 and CDR2 from the germline V gene are DFQATT and SNEGSKA (reference sequence). This chain's CDR3 is CSARLAGAGDTQYF. In DNA, the CDR3 is TGCAGTGCTAGACTAGCGGGAGCGGGAGATACGCAGTATTTT.

CDR3: CASSEVLETGQPQHF. The CDR3 bases are TGTGCCAGCAGTGAAGTTCTGGAGACCGGGCAGCCCCAGCATTTT. The chain joins TRBV2 to TRBJ1-5; D call uncertain. V lost 1 base to trimming and J lost 7 bases, with 14 bases between them. The V gene's germline CDR1 is SNHLY and CDR2 FYNNEI. This CDR3 is built from 15 residues.